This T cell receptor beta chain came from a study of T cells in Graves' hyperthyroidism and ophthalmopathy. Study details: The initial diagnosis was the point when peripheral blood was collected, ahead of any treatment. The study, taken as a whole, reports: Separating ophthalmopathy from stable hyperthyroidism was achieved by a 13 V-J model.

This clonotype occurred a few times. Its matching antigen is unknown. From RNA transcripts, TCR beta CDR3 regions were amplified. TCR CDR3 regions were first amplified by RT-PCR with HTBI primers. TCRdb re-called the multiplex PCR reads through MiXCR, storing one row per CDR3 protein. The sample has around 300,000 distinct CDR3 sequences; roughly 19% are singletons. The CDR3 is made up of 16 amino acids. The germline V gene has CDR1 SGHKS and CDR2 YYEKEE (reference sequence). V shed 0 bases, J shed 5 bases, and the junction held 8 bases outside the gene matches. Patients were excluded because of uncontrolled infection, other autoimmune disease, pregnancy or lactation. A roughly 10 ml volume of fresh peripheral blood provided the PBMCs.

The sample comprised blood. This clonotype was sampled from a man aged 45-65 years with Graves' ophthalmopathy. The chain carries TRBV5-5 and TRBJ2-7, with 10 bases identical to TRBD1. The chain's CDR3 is CASSLDGTGALNEQYF. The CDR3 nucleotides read TGTGCCAGCAGCTTGGATGGGACAGGGGCCTTGAACGAGCAGTACTTC.